The clone carrying this TCR beta chain was counted a few times. Its antigen is unidentified. These data originate in a study of post-analysis software for immune sequencing data. The overall study: The cohort encompassed relapsing-remitting, secondary progressive and progressive-relapsing multiple sclerosis disease courses.

Regarding the study as a whole: By F measure, strong co-clustering occurred among samples prepared in the same batch. Controls had lower frequencies than patients of about 5 TRBV segments, which included TRBV5-6, TRBV5-1 and TRBV20-1. Significantly lower normalized Chao1 diversity was found in patients with multiple sclerosis relative to controls.

The library was made from cDNA and included unique molecular identifiers. TCRdb fed the PCR reads into MiXCR, producing one record per CDR3 protein. The sample records roughly 800,000 distinct CDR3 sequences, approximately 53% being singletons. Per the germline V gene, CDR1 is MNHEY and CDR2 is SVGEGT. The CDR3 runs to 17 residues. The source material was blood. This chain joins TRBV6-2 or TRBV6-3 and TRBJ2-4; TRBD2 agrees at 10 bases. TRBJ2-5 matches the DNA end more closely, so the J call is doubtful. This receptor was obtained from a girl aged 5 to 17 with multiple sclerosis. CDR3 bases: TGTGCCAGCAGTTACGATTCGGCTAGCGGGAGTCTGGAGACCCAGTACTTC. Amino acid sequence: CASSYDSASGSLETQYF.